The TCR beta chain described here comes from a study of CD8+CD57+ T cells in acquired aplastic anemia. Germline CDR1 reads SGHTA; CDR2 reads FQGNSA. The V and J ends lost 5 bases and 4 bases respectively, with 12 bases between them. This CDR3 has 13 amino acids. This clonotype has only a few counts. Only patients with CD8+CD57+ cell expansion on flow cytometry were chosen for sequencing. According to the study, genomic DNA was the template for TCR beta VDJ and CDR3 profiling. MiXCR was run by TCRdb on the reads, yielding one entry per CDR3 protein. The sample yields a few hundred thousand distinct CDR3 sequences, around 32% seen once.

Sequencing input: sorted CD4+, CD8+, or CD8+CD57+ T cells (not recorded which) from PBMCs. The receptor was derived from a human donor with aplastic anemia. The chain recombines TRBV7-2 with TRBJ2-7, with a possible D match to TRBD1 (6 bases). The CDR3 DNA is TGTGCCAGCAGCCCCGGGACACAATACGAGCAGTACTTC. Translated: CASSPGTQYEQYF.